A selection of T cell receptor beta chains follows, all from one sample in a study of glioma-infiltrating T cells after dendritic cell vaccination. The protocol was immunoSEQ multiplex PCR, while the TCRdb copy is restricted to in-frame clones and leaves out a portion. In the table there are under 75,000 clones, about 83% of which are singletons. The sequencing used blood, collected after dendritic cell vaccination. The receptors here all came from a human donor with glioblastoma. The CDR3 runs from the conserved cysteine through the conserved F or W.

v_call: TRBV27
j_call: TRBJ1-1
cdr3_aa: CASRPQGGYIEAFF

v_call: TRBV7-2
j_call: TRBJ2-1
cdr3_aa: CASSLSGNQRWDNEQFF

v_call: TRBV28
j_call: TRBJ2-7
cdr3_aa: CASILSGGGSYEQYF

v_call: TRBV18
j_call: TRBJ2-5
cdr3_aa: CASTKETGPTQYF

v_call: TRBV11-3
j_call: TRBJ2-7
cdr3_aa: CASSLFNRGLYEQYF

v_call: TRBV18
j_call: TRBJ2-1
cdr3_aa: CASSPNGAGVNEQFF

v_call: TRBV30
j_call: TRBJ2-5
cdr3_aa: CAWSVRTQGGRDEQYF

v_call: TRBV5-4
j_call: TRBJ2-7
cdr3_aa: CASSSGLAGNYEQYF

v_call: TRBV28
j_call: TRBJ2-1
cdr3_aa: CASSLRAGGYNEQFF

v_call: TRBV6-5
j_call: TRBJ2-3
cdr3_aa: CASSFARQAGPDTQYF

v_call: TRBV30
j_call: TRBJ2-1
cdr3_aa: CAWSWRGGNNEQFF

v_call: TRBV21-1
j_call: TRBJ1-2
cdr3_aa: CASSTPEEYGYTF

v_call: TRBV7-6
j_call: TRBJ1-1
cdr3_aa: CASSRRDSEAFF

v_call: TRBV19
j_call: TRBJ1-1
cdr3_aa: CASSIRTDAEAFF

v_call: TRBV9
j_call: TRBJ1-2
cdr3_aa: CASSVDNRGHGYTF

v_call: TRBV15
j_call: TRBJ2-5
cdr3_aa: CATSRDYRGNTPQYF

v_call: TRBV5-4
j_call: TRBJ1-1
cdr3_aa: CASSRGGAGTEAFF

v_call: TRBV7-9
j_call: TRBJ2-5
cdr3_aa: CASSLSGTRPWETQYF

v_call: TRBV30
j_call: TRBJ2-6
cdr3_aa: CAWSPLAGSSGANVLTF

v_call: TRBV6-1
j_call: TRBJ1-3
cdr3_aa: CASSASTGMRDTIYF

v_call: TRBV20-1
j_call: TRBJ2-5
cdr3_aa: CSAYLGEGQYF

v_call: TRBV27
j_call: TRBJ1-6
cdr3_aa: CASSTQGSYNSPLHF

v_call: TRBV2
j_call: TRBJ2-5
cdr3_aa: CASSEDWGPQETQYF

v_call: TRBV9
j_call: TRBJ2-7
cdr3_aa: CASSPGLASYEQYF

v_call: TRBV7-8
j_call: TRBJ2-7
cdr3_aa: CASSSLGGRLGEQYF

v_call: TRBV7-8
j_call: TRBJ1-1
cdr3_aa: CASSFRGGLSGVNTEAFF

v_call: TRBV27
j_call: TRBJ1-2
cdr3_aa: CASSLAGVTGGAYGYTF

v_call: TRBV30
j_call: TRBJ2-5
cdr3_aa: CAWSPRGTEELASQETQYF

v_call: TRBV4-1
j_call: TRBJ2-7
cdr3_aa: CASSQGLAGAGGEQYF

v_call: TRBV7-2
j_call: TRBJ2-2
cdr3_aa: CASSLDPRKLTESRELFF

v_call: TRBV19
j_call: TRBJ1-4
cdr3_aa: CASKRAGIEKLFF

v_call: TRBV27
j_call: TRBJ2-7
cdr3_aa: CASSGRDRAYEQYF

v_call: TRBV13
j_call: TRBJ2-3
cdr3_aa: CASSLGGLAGDTQYF

v_call: TRBV5-1
j_call: TRBJ1-1
cdr3_aa: CASSLISQNTEAFF

v_call: TRBV5-1
j_call: TRBJ2-7
cdr3_aa: CASSLTAGRTYEQYF

v_call: TRBV4-3
j_call: TRBJ1-5
cdr3_aa: CASSLRVVHQPQHF

v_call: TRBV29-1
j_call: TRBJ2-3
cdr3_aa: CSLLFGTGDNTDTQYF

v_call: TRBV5-1
j_call: TRBJ2-3
cdr3_aa: CASSGGERGADTQYF

v_call: TRBV11-3
j_call: TRBJ2-5
cdr3_aa: CASSLAWGLAGGTQYF

v_call: TRBV4-1
j_call: TRBJ2-7
cdr3_aa: CASSLLSTGQDSYEQYF

v_call: TRBV4-2
j_call: TRBJ2-1
cdr3_aa: CASSHGLYNEQFF

v_call: TRBV5-5
j_call: TRBJ2-1
cdr3_aa: CVSSVGSGGHYNEQFF

v_call: TRBV25-1
j_call: TRBJ1-2
cdr3_aa: CASSTTGGQNYGYTF

v_call: TRBV4-1
j_call: .
cdr3_aa: CASSLTNGGSSYEQYF

v_call: TRBV11-2
j_call: TRBJ1-6
cdr3_aa: CASSLVPGLEAPLHF

v_call: TRBV5-4
j_call: TRBJ2-3
cdr3_aa: CASSPLRGDTQYF

v_call: TRBV5-6
j_call: TRBJ2-5
cdr3_aa: CASSFRWETQYF

v_call: TRBV19
j_call: TRBJ1-2
cdr3_aa: CASSPGTSLAHGYTF

v_call: TRBV7-9
j_call: TRBJ1-3
cdr3_aa: CASSLSGNTIYF

v_call: TRBV29-1
j_call: TRBJ2-7
cdr3_aa: CSVGKGLNYEQYF

v_call: TRBV5-5
j_call: TRBJ1-6
cdr3_aa: CASSRLTDPNSPLHF

v_call: TRBV29-1
j_call: TRBJ2-7
cdr3_aa: CSVGRGSPYEQYF

v_call: TRBV6-1
j_call: TRBJ1-5
cdr3_aa: CASSLGQTQPQHF

v_call: TRBV10-3
j_call: TRBJ2-1
cdr3_aa: CAISSNGVRGNEQFF

v_call: TRBV6-5
j_call: TRBJ1-2
cdr3_aa: CASSYAGGRGYTF